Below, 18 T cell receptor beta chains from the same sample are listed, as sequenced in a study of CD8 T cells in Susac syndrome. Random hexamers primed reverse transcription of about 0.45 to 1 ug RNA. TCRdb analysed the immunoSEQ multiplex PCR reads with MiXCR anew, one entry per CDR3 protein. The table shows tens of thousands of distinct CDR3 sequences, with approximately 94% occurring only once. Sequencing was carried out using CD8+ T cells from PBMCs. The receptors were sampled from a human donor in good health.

CDR3 in amino acids: CATSLEGGDYNSPLHF. In DNA, the CDR3 is TGTGCCACCTCCCTTGAGGGCGGGGATTATAATTCACCCCTCCACTTT. The V and J genes are TRBV10-3 and TRBJ1-6; D not certain. This CDR3 has 16 amino acids. Between the trimmed V and J ends, which lost 10 bases and 4 bases, there was a span of 20 bases. CDR1 and CDR2 from the germline V gene are ENHRY and SYGVKD.

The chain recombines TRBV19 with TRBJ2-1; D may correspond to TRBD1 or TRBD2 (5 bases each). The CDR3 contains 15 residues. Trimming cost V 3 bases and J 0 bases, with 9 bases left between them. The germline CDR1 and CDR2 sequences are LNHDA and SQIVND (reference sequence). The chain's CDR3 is CASSIPGSSYNEQFF. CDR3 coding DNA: TGTGCCAGTAGTATCCCAGGGAGCTCCTACAATGAGCAGTTCTTC.

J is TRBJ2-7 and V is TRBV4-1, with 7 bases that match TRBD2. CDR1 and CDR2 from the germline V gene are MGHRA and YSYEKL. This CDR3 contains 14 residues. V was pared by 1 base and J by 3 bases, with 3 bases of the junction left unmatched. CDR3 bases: TGCGCCAGCAGCCAAGGTTCGGGGGGCTACGAGCAGTACTTC. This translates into CASSQGSGGYEQYF.

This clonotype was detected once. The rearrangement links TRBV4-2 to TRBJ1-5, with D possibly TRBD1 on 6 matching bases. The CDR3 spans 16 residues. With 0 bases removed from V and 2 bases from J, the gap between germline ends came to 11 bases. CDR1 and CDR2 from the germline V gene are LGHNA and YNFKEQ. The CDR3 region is CASSQEAGAGNQPQHF. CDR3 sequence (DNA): TGTGCCAGCAGCCAAGAGGCAGGGGCCGGCAATCAGCCCCAGCATTTT.

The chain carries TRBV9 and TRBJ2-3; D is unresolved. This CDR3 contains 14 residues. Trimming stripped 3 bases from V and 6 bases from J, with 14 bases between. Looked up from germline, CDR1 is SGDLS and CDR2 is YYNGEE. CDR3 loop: CASSAPLEGDTQYF. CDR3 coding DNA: TGTGCCAGCAGCGCCCCCCTGGAAGGGGATACGCAGTATTTT. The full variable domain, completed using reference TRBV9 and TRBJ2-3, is DSGVTQTPKHLITATGQRVTLRCSPRSGDLSVYWYQQSLDQGLQFLIQYYNGEERAKGNILERFSAQQFPDLHSELNLSSLELGDSALYFCASSAPLEGDTQYFGPGTRLTVL.

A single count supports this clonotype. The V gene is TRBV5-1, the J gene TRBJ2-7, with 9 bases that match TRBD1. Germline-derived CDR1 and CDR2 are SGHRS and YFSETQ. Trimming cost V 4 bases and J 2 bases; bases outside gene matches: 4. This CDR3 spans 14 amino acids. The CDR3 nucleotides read TGCGCCAGCAGCGCCGGGACAGGGCCCTACGAGCAGTACGTC. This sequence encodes CASSAGTGPYEQYV.

Written as DNA, the CDR3 is TGTGCCAGCAGCCCGACCTCGGAGTCGAATGGCTACACCTTC. Translation gives CASSPTSESNGYTF. This chain joins TRBV14 and TRBJ1-2; D gene unclear. Germline CDR1 is SGHDN and CDR2 is FVKESK. V was clipped by 4 bases and J by 6 bases, with 15 bases between them. This CDR3 is 14 amino acids long.

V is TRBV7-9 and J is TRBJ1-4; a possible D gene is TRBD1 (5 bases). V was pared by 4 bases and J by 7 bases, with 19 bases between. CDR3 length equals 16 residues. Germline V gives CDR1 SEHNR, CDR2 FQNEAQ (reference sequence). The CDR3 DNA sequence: TGTGCCAGCAGCTACGCTAGTGGGACTTCGGGTGAAAAACTGTTTTTT. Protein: CASSYASGTSGEKLFF.

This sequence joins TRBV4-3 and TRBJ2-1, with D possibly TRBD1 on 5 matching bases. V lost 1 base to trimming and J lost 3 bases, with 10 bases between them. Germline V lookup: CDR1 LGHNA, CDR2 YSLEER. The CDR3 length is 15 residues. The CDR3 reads CASSQAQGSYNEQFF. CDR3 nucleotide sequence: TGCGCCAGCAGCCAAGCCCAGGGAAGCTACAATGAGCAGTTCTTC.

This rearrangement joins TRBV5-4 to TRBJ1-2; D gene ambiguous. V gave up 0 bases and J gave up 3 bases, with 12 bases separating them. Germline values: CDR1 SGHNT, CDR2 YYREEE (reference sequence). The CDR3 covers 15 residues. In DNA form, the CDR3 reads TGTGCCAGCAGCTTGGGCCGGGTTGTCGACTATGGCTACACCTTC. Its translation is CASSLGRVVDYGYTF.

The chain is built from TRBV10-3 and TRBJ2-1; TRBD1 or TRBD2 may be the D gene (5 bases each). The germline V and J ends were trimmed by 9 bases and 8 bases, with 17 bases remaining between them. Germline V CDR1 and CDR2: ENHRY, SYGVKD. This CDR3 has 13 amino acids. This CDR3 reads CAIRGEWSDEQFF. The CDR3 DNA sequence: TGTGCCATTCGGGGCGAATGGTCGGATGAGCAGTTCTTC.

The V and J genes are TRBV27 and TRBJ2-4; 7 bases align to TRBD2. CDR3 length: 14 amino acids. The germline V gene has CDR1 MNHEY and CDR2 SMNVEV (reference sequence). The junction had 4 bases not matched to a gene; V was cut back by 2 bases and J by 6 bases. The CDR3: CASSLRRERNIQYF. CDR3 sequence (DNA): TGTGCCAGCAGTTTACGGCGGGAGAGAAACATTCAGTACTTC.

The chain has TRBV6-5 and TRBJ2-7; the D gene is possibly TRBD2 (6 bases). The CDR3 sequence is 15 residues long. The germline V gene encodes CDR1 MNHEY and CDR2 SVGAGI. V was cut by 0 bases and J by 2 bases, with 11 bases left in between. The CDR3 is CASSYSLTGAYEQYV. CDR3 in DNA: TGTGCCAGCAGTTACTCCCTAACGGGAGCCTACGAGCAGTACGTC.

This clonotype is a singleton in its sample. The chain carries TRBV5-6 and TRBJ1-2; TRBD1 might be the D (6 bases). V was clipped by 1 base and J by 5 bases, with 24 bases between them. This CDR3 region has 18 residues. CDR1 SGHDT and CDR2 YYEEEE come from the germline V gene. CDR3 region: CASSLLATGSMRTYGYTF. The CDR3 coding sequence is TGTGCCAGCAGCTTGTTAGCCACAGGGTCTATGAGGACGTATGGCTACACCTTC.

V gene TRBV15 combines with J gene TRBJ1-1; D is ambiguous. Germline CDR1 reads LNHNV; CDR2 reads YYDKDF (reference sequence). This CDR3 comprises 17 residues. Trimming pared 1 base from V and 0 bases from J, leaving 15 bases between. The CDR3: CATSRVDQPGMNTEAFF. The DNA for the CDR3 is TGTGCCACCAGCAGAGTTGACCAGCCGGGTATGAACACTGAAGCTTTCTTT.

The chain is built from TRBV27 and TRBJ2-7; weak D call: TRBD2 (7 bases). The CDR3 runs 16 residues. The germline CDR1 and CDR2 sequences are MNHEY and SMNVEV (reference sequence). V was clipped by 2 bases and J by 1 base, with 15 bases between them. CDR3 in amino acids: CASSLRGGAVSYEQYF. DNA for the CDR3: TGTGCCAGCAGTTTACGAGGGGGGGCCGTATCCTACGAGCAGTACTTC.

The CDR3 reads CASGLAISYEQYF. In nucleotides, the CDR3 is TGTGCTAGTGGTTTGGCTATTTCTTACGAGCAGTACTTC. The chain links TRBV12-5 to TRBJ2-7; D is unresolved. This CDR3 has 13 amino acids. Trimming removed 1 base from V and 4 bases from J, with 8 bases in between. CDR1 and CDR2 from the germline V gene are LGHNT and FRNRAP.

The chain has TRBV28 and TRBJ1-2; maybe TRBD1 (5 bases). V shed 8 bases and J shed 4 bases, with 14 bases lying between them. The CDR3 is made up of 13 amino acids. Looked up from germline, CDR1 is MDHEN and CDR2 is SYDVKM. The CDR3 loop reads CASSFPGPYGYTF. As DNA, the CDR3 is TGTGCCAGCTCCTTTCCGGGGCCCTATGGCTACACCTTC.